The following is a T cell receptor beta chain sequence with its context. TCRdb's table, derived via immunoSEQ multiplex PCR, lists solely in-frame clones and lacks some. The sample includes 95,000 to 100,000 clones, around 82% of them seen just once. The data were taken from a study of control samples from healthy donors and cancer patients. This TCR derives from a man aged 60-69 years in good health. The specimen was blood.

The CDR3 sequence is CASSLAGGPGVEQFF. The DNA for the CDR3 is TGTGCCAGCAGCCTAGCGGGAGGGCCGGGAGTTGAGCAGTTCTTC. The chain carries TRBV6-5 and TRBJ2-1; 12 bases match TRBD2. V was clipped by 6 bases and J by 9 bases; unmatched bases: 9. The CDR3 contains 15 residues. Looked up from germline, CDR1 is MNHEY and CDR2 is SVGAGI.